Given below is one TCR beta chain in context. The CDR3 contains 12 residues. Looked up from germline, CDR1 is SQVTM and CDR2 is ANQGSEA. The source of the sample is a study of CD8+ T cells in alopecia areata. RNA was isolated and reverse transcribed to cDNA, the sequencing template. Generated by immunoSEQ multiplex PCR, the TCRdb table keeps only in-frame clones and is missing some. The data hold about 98,000 clones, with about 45% observed a single time. The receptor was isolated from a human donor with alopecia areata. J is TRBJ2-5 and V is TRBV29-1, with D tentatively TRBD2 (6 bases). The end of the DNA aligns better with TRBJ2-7, so the J call may be wrong. What was sequenced was CD4+ T cells sorted from blood. CDR3 bases: TGCAGCGTTGGCGGGGAAGGTGACGAGCAGTACTTC. Translation gives CSVGGEGDEQYF.